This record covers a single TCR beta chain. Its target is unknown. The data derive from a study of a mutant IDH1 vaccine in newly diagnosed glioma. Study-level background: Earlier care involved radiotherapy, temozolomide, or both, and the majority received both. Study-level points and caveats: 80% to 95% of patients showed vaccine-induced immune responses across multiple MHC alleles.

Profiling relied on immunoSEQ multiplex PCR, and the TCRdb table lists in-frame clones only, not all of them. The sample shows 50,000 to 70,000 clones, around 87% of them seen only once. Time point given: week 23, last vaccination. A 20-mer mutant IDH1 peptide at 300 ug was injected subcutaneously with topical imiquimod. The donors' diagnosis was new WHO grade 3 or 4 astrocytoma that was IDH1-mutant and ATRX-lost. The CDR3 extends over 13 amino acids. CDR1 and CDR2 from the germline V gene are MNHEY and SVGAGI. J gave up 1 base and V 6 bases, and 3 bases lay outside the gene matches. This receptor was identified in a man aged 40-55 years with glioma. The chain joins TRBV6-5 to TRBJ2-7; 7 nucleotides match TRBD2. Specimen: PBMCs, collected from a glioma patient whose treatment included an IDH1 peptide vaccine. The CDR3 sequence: CASRALASYEQYF. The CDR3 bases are TGTGCCAGCAGGGCACTAGCGTCCTACGAGCAGTACTTC.